The 30 T cell receptor beta chains below come from one sample, sequenced in a study of T-cell memory formation after mild COVID-19. TCRdb processed the 5' RACE reads anew with MiXCR; each CDR3 protein has one entry. Of under 90,000 distinct CDR3 sequences in the sample, approximately 15% were seen once. Sequenced sample: PBMCs or a T cell subset sorted from them (not recorded which). All receptors derive from an adult woman who had mild COVID-19 (a few samples of this study predate the infection). Cell type and time point are not known.

This clonotype was seen many times. This rearrangement joins TRBV15 to TRBJ2-2; TRBD1 agrees at 8 bases. The length of the CDR3 is 18 residues. After removal of 5 bases from V and 5 bases from J, the junction contained 16 bases not matched to a gene. Germline V gene lookup returns CDR1 LNHNV and CDR2 YYDKDF (reference sequence). The CDR3 DNA is TGTGCCACCAGCTCGAACCTGGTAGGACAGGGTGGAACCGGGGAGCTGTTTTTT. Amino acids: CATSSNLVGQGGTGELFF.

This clonotype was seen a handful of times. The rearrangement links TRBV9 to TRBJ2-6; possible D gene TRBD2, 6 bases. The CDR3 loop spans 15 amino acids. V was cut by 3 bases and J by 0 bases, with 7 bases left in between. Germline CDR1 SGDLS, CDR2 YYNGEE. CDR3 DNA sequence: TGTGCCAGCAGCGCGCGGGGCTCTGGGGCCAACGTCCTGACTTTC. It yields the protein CASSARGSGANVLTF.

This clonotype has just a few counts. The rearrangement uses TRBV7-6 and TRBJ2-2; no clear D gene. The length of the CDR3 is 15 residues. Trimming took off 5 bases at V and 3 bases at J, with 13 bases between the two ends. Per germline, CDR1 SGHVS and CDR2 FNYEAQ. CDR3: CASSTRWAYTGELFF. In DNA, the CDR3 is TGTGCCAGCAGCACCCGGTGGGCTTACACCGGGGAGCTGTTTTTT.

The rearrangement links TRBV19 to TRBJ2-1; D is perhaps TRBD1 (6 bases). This CDR3 region has 15 residues. CDR1 and CDR2 from the germline V gene are LNHDA and SQIVND (reference sequence). V gave up 7 bases and J gave up 0 bases, with 13 bases separating them. DNA for the CDR3: TGTGCCAGTACCGCAACAGGGAACTCCTACAATGAGCAGTTCTTC. Amino acids: CASTATGNSYNEQFF.

This chain links TRBV12-5 with TRBJ1-2; no definite D call. The CDR3 has 13 residues. The V gene lost 2 bases and the J gene lost 4 bases, with 8 bases spanning the gap. Germline V lookup: CDR1 LGHNT, CDR2 FRNRAP. Here the CDR3 reads CASGLSVIYGYTF. DNA of the CDR3: TGTGCTAGTGGTTTGAGCGTAATCTATGGCTACACCTTC.

This clonotype was observed a handful of times. The chain carries TRBV5-5 and TRBJ2-3; D is tentatively TRBD1 or TRBD2 (5 bases each). This CDR3 contains 12 residues. The V end was cut by 4 bases, the J end by 7 bases, with 10 bases between. The germline V gene encodes CDR1 SGHKS and CDR2 YYEKEE (reference sequence). The DNA for the CDR3 is TGTGCCAGCAGCCAGGGACCTAATACGCAGTATTTT. This codes for CASSQGPNTQYF. Drawing the rest from reference TRBV5-5 and TRBJ2-3, the complete variable domain is DAGVTQSPTHLIKTRGQQVTLRCSPISGHKSVSWYQQVLGQGPQFIFQYYEKEERGRGNFPDRFSARQFPNYSSELNVNALLLGDSALYLCASSQGPNTQYFGPGTRLTVL.

This clonotype turned up a few times. J is TRBJ2-7 and V is TRBV11-3; 8 bases map to TRBD1. This CDR3 is 14 amino acids long. The ends lost 2 bases at V and 6 bases at J; junction bases unmatched: 6. CDR1 is SGHNT, CDR2 YENEEA, per germline. CDR3 sequence: CASSLSSTGGEQYF. CDR3 nucleotide sequence: TGTGCCAGCAGCTTATCATCCACAGGGGGCGAGCAGTACTTC.

The chain carries TRBV4-3 and TRBJ1-1; possible D gene TRBD1, 5 bases. Trimming stripped 4 bases from V and 4 bases from J, with 22 bases between. CDR3 length: 17 amino acids. CDR1 and CDR2 (germline): LGHNA, YSLEER. DNA for the CDR3: TGCGCCAGCAGCCTCCTGGCGCCAGGCGGGGGATCCACTGAAGCTTTCTTT. Its translation: CASSLLAPGGGSTEAFF.

Only a few counts were recorded for this clonotype. The V gene is TRBV4-1, the J gene TRBJ1-1; 7 nucleotides match TRBD1. The V gene's germline CDR1 is MGHRA and CDR2 YSYEKL. This CDR3 spans 13 amino acids. V lost 4 bases and J lost 5; bases outside the gene matches: 4. The CDR3 here is CASSPTGSTEAFF. CDR3 DNA: TGCGCCAGCAGCCCGACAGGGAGTACTGAAGCTTTCTTT.

This clonotype showed up many times. This chain connects TRBV7-9 to TRBJ2-1; D possibly uses TRBD1 or TRBD2 (6 bases each). There are 16 residues in the CDR3. Trimming shortened V by 6 bases and J by 4 bases, and 19 bases separated the two germline ends. Germline CDR1 reads SEHNR; CDR2 reads FQNEAQ (reference sequence). The CDR3 nucleotides are TGTGCCAGCAGTGACAACAGGGCTGGAGGGTACAATGAGCAGTTCTTC. Translating gives CASSDNRAGGYNEQFF. The variable domain in full, completed from reference TRBV7-9 and TRBJ2-1, reads DTGVSQNPRHKITKRGQNVTFRCDPISEHNRLYWYRQTLGQGPEFLTYFQNEAQLEKSRLLSDRFSAERPKGSFSTLEIQRTEQGDSAMYLCASSDNRAGGYNEQFFGPGTRLTVL.

The table lists this clonotype with a few counts. This chain uses TRBV12-3 or TRBV12-4 with TRBJ1-5; 9 bases line up with TRBD1. The CDR3 is 14 residues long. The V gene end was trimmed by 5 bases and the J gene end by 4 bases; junction bases not matched to a gene: 3. The CDR3 sequence: CASSPGTGNQPQHF. DNA for the CDR3: TGTGCCAGCAGTCCCGGGACAGGGAATCAGCCCCAGCATTTT.

The chain employs TRBV19 and TRBJ2-7; D gene ambiguous. From germline, CDR1 is LNHDA and CDR2 SQIVND (reference sequence). The CDR3 is 13 residues long. The CDR3 coding sequence is TGTAACAGTAGTATATGGTCGGCCTACGAGCAGTACTTC. Protein product: CNSSIWSAYEQYF.

This clonotype occurred many times. V usage is TRBV4-2 and J usage is TRBJ2-3, with D maybe TRBD2 (6 bases). The CDR3 sequence is 15 residues long. The ends were cut back, 0 bases at V and 1 base at J, with 8 bases in the middle. In germline, CDR1 is LGHNA, CDR2 YNFKEQ. The CDR3 bases are TGTGCCAGCAGCCAAGAACCTAGCGGCACAGATACGCAGTATTTT. Translated: CASSQEPSGTDTQYF.

There are a few counts of this clonotype. V usage is TRBV3-1 and J usage is TRBJ2-3, with TRBD2 as a possible D gene (5 bases). Trimming shortened V by 0 bases and J by 3 bases, and 16 bases separated the two germline ends. The CDR3 is 17 residues long. Germline V gene lookup returns CDR1 LGHDT and CDR2 YNNKEL (reference sequence). CDR3 sequence (DNA): TGTGCCAGCAGCCAAGATACGACGGTAGCGCCTACAGATACGCAGTATTTT. Translated: CASSQDTTVAPTDTQYF.

This clonotype was seen a few times. In DNA, the CDR3 is TGCGCCAGCAGCCAGGTACAGGGGGCGCGTCATACTGAAGCTTTCTTT. Translation: CASSQVQGARHTEAFF. V and J are TRBV4-1 and TRBJ1-1; TRBD1 matches 9 bases. Unmatched junction bases numbered 10, after V lost 3 bases and J lost 5 bases. CDR3 length: 16 amino acids. CDR1 and CDR2 from the germline V gene are MGHRA and YSYEKL.

This clonotype has at least ten counts. This rearrangement joins TRBV7-9 to TRBJ2-1; 10 bases map to TRBD2. CDR1 and CDR2 (germline): SEHNR, FQNEAQ (reference sequence). The CDR3 extends over 16 amino acids. V was pared by 6 bases and J by 10 bases, with 15 bases of the junction left unmatched. As DNA, the CDR3 is TGTGCCAGCAGTTATTTTCTAGCGGGGGCAGAAGGAGAGCAGTTCTTC. This encodes CASSYFLAGAEGEQFF.

Only a few counts were recorded for this clonotype. J is TRBJ2-7 and V is TRBV5-1, with D possibly matching TRBD1 (6 bases). The CDR3 runs 15 residues. Germline V gene lookup returns CDR1 SGHRS and CDR2 YFSETQ. Trimming left V 0 bases short and J 0 bases short, with 10 bases between. The CDR3 loop is CASSLGQVGSYEQYF. For the CDR3, the DNA is TGCGCCAGCAGCTTGGGACAGGTCGGCTCCTACGAGCAGTACTTC.

V gene TRBV7-7 combines with J gene TRBJ2-1, with 11 bases matching TRBD2. This CDR3 contains 16 residues. Germline V lookup: CDR1 SSHAT, CDR2 FNYEAQ (reference sequence). V gave up 0 bases and J gave up 3 bases; unmatched junction bases: 1. The CDR3: CASSLAGLADYNEQFF. The CDR3 DNA reads as TGTGCCAGCAGCTTAGCGGGACTAGCGGACTACAATGAGCAGTTCTTC.

The sample holds a few counts of this clonotype. The chain is built from TRBV7-6 and TRBJ2-7; D gene uncertain. The CDR3 loop spans 14 amino acids. Germline CDR1 SGHVS, CDR2 FNYEAQ. Trimming removed 5 bases at V and 3 bases at J, with 14 bases between. DNA of the CDR3: TGTGCCAGCAGCCAGAGCGAGAAGGACTACGAGCAGTACTTC. The encoded protein is CASSQSEKDYEQYF.

The rearrangement joins TRBV7-9 to TRBJ1-5; 8 bases match TRBD1. J lost 4 bases, V lost 6 bases, and 8 bases had no gene match. The germline CDR1 and CDR2 sequences are SEHNR and FQNEAQ (reference sequence). The CDR3 is 15 residues long. The CDR3: CASRDQGANNQPQHF. CDR3 nucleotide sequence: TGTGCCAGCAGAGACCAGGGGGCCAATAATCAGCCCCAGCATTTT.

This clonotype was picked up a small number of times. The V call is TRBV7-9, the J call TRBJ2-3; D is unclear. The CDR3 is 11 amino acids. Trimming took 3 bases from V and 5 from J, leaving 3 bases between them. Per the germline V gene, CDR1 is SEHNR and CDR2 is FQNEAQ (reference sequence). Here the CDR3 DNA reads TGTGCCAGCAGCTTTCGAGATACGCAGTATTTT. Amino acid sequence: CASSFRDTQYF. The variable domain in full, with the rest retrieved from reference TRBV7-9 and TRBJ2-3, is DTGVSQNPRHKITKRGQNVTFRCDPISEHNRLYWYRQTLGQGPEFLTYFQNEAQLEKSRLLSDRFSAERPKGSFSTLEIQRTEQGDSAMYLCASSFRDTQYFGPGTRLTVL.

The V call is TRBV4-3, the J call TRBJ2-7, with TRBD2 matching 14 bases. J was trimmed by 7 bases and V by 2 bases; bases with no gene match: 4. The CDR3 covers 15 residues. Germline V gene sequence: CDR1 LGHNA, CDR2 YSLEER. Written as DNA, the CDR3 is TGCGCCAGCAGCCAACGACTAGCGGGAGGGGGTGAGCAGTACTTC. Residues: CASSQRLAGGGEQYF.

The chain is built from TRBV5-1 and TRBJ2-5, with D uncertain. The V end was cut by 4 bases, the J end by 2 bases, with 9 bases between. CDR3 size: 13 residues. Germline V CDR1 and CDR2: SGHRS, YFSETQ. The CDR3 protein is CASSAHGQETQYF. CDR3 DNA sequence: TGCGCCAGCAGCGCCCATGGGCAAGAGACCCAGTACTTC.

The rearrangement links TRBV9 to TRBJ2-1; 11 bases map to TRBD1. CDR3 length: 15 amino acids. Germline V lookup: CDR1 SGDLS, CDR2 YYNGEE. The junction had 6 bases not matched to a gene; V was cut back by 2 bases and J by 8 bases. CDR3 nucleotides: TGTGCCAGCAGCGTTTTAGGACAGGGGGCCGATGAGCAGTTCTTC. Translated: CASSVLGQGADEQFF.

The rearrangement links TRBV6-4 to TRBJ2-1, with 7 bases lining up with TRBD1. Germline CDR1 is MRHNA and CDR2 is SNTAGT. With V trimmed by 2 bases and J by 7 bases, 5 bases remained unmatched. The length of the CDR3 is 14 residues. CDR3 coding DNA: TGTGCCAGCAGTGACAAGACAGGGTGGAATGAGCAGTTCTTC. This gives the protein CASSDKTGWNEQFF.

This clonotype was detected a few times. This chain uses TRBV7-8 with TRBJ2-1, with TRBD2 matching 10 bases. CDR1 is SGHVS, CDR2 FQNEAQ, per germline. J was trimmed by 2 bases and V by 5 bases; bases with no gene match: 6. This CDR3 contains 16 residues. CDR3 in DNA: TGTGCCAGCAGCCCTCCTAGCGGGAGCCCCTACAATGAGCAGTTCTTC. Protein: CASSPPSGSPYNEQFF.

This clonotype was recorded a few times. The chain recombines TRBV15 with TRBJ1-1; 8 bases are a match to TRBD1. The CDR3 is made up of 14 amino acids. Germline CDR1 LNHNV, CDR2 YYDKDF (reference sequence). The trim removed 1 base at V and 6 bases at J, leaving 4 bases unmatched. The CDR3 reads CATSRGRGLAEAFF. CDR3 nucleotides: TGTGCCACCAGCAGAGGCAGGGGGCTGGCTGAAGCTTTCTTT.

This chain links TRBV5-5 with TRBJ1-3; D gene unclear. Germline-derived CDR1 and CDR2 are SGHKS and YYEKEE (reference sequence). The CDR3 is 15 amino acids. V was pared by 0 bases and J by 2 bases, with 9 bases between. CDR3 amino acids: CASSLDPGTGNTIYF. DNA for the CDR3: TGTGCCAGCAGCTTGGACCCGGGCACTGGAAACACCATATATTTT.

This clonotype has at least ten counts. V and J are TRBV7-9 and TRBJ2-5; 7 bases are a match to TRBD1. The CDR3 spans 15 residues. The germline V gene encodes CDR1 SEHNR and CDR2 FQNEAQ (reference sequence). With 6 bases clipped from V and 0 bases from J, the junction kept 7 bases outside the gene matches. The CDR3 DNA is TGTGCCAGCAGACGAACGCAGGGGGACCAAGAGACCCAGTACTTC. It is translated as CASRRTQGDQETQYF.

V and J are TRBV4-3 and TRBJ2-3; 8 nucleotides align to TRBD1. Losses at the gene ends were 8 bases for V and 7 bases for J; bases not matched to a gene: 8. This CDR3 comprises 13 residues. CDR1 LGHNA and CDR2 YSLEER come from the germline V gene. The CDR3 DNA reads TGCGCCAGCCGTGGACAGGGCGGGCATACGCAGTATTTT. This translates into CASRGQGGHTQYF.